The 4 T cell receptor beta chains below come from one sample, sequenced in a study of blood T cell repertoires in COVID-19. The assay was immunoSEQ multiplex PCR, and TCRdb's table has in-frame clones only and misses some. The sample includes nearly 300,000 clones, about 81% of them seen just once. Material: peripheral blood. The receptors here all came from a human donor with COVID-19, enrolled during active disease. The donor label of this sample is uncertain.

The V gene is TRBV19, the J gene TRBJ1-1, with unresolved D. The CDR3 has 13 amino acids. V gave up 2 bases and J gave up 8 bases, with 12 bases separating them. Per germline, CDR1 LNHDA and CDR2 SQIVND (reference sequence). CDR3 sequence: CASSIKPQTEAFF. DNA of the CDR3: TGTGCCAGTAGTATAAAACCCCAGACAGAAGCTTTCTTT.

The CDR3 coding sequence is TGCGCCAGCAGCTCCTCGGGACAGGCCTACGAGCAGTACTTC. Amino acid sequence: CASSSSGQAYEQYF. V is TRBV5-1 and J is TRBJ2-7; TRBD1 matches 8 bases. Germline V gives CDR1 SGHRS, CDR2 YFSETQ. Trimming took 3 bases from V and 2 from J; bases not matched to a gene: 4. CDR3 size: 14 residues.

The chain links TRBV4-1 to TRBJ2-2, with 7 bases identical to TRBD1. The CDR3 totals 16 residues. With V trimmed by 5 bases and J by 3 bases, 9 bases remained unmatched. The germline V gene encodes CDR1 MGHRA and CDR2 YSYEKL. This CDR3 is CASSEPGTAHTGELFF. The DNA for the CDR3 is TGCGCCAGCAGCGAACCCGGGACAGCCCACACCGGGGAGCTGTTTTTT.

The J gene is TRBJ2-2, the V gene TRBV24-1, with D perhaps TRBD2 (5 bases). V was trimmed by 7 bases and J by 5 bases, leaving 13 bases between them. Looked up from germline, CDR1 is KGHDR and CDR2 is SFDVKD. This CDR3 has 14 residues. The CDR3 DNA reads as TGTGCCACCAGGGGCAGCGGTGAGACCGGGGAGCTGTTTTTT. Protein sequence: CATRGSGETGELFF.